The clone carrying this T cell receptor (beta chain) appeared a few times. The target antigen is unknown. This sample is drawn from a study of T cells after posttransplantation cyclophosphamide. The data were produced by immunoSEQ multiplex PCR, yet TCRdb's version contains in-frame clones alone and is incomplete. This table holds about 2,900 clones, around three fifths found once. General observations from the study: Recipient CMV seropositivity and CMV reactivation strongly tracked TRB clonality. Later blood repertoires were often dominated by clones from the donor CD8+ memory compartment. TRB overlap between skin or GI tissue T cells and blood was limited.

With 6 bases clipped from V and 1 base from J, the junction kept 5 bases outside the gene matches. Germline loops: CDR1 SGHAT, CDR2 FQNNGV. The CDR3 length is 16 residues. Cyclophosphamide on days +3 and +4 followed busulfan-fludarabine conditioning and a marrow graft. The source is a male patient in his sixties who received an allogeneic stem cell transplant from a related donor and was CMV-positive. Certain T cells may be donor cells from the graft. The sequenced sample was PBMCs, obtained 30 days after allogeneic stem cell transplant with posttransplant cyclophosphamide. The genes are TRBV11-2 and TRBJ2-3, with 12 bases that match TRBD2. The CDR3: CASRRTSGMGTDTQYF. For the CDR3, the DNA is TGTGCCAGCAGGCGGACTAGCGGGATGGGCACAGATACGCAGTATTTT.